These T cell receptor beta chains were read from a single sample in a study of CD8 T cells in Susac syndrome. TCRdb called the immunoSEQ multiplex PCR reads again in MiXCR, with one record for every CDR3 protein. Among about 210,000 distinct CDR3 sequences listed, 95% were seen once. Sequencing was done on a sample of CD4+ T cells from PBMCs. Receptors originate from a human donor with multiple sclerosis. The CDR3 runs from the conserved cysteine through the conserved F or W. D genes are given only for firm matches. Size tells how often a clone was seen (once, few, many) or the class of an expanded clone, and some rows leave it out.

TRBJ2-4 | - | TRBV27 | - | TGTGCCAGCAGTTTAAAGGGAAATTTAGCCAAAAACATTCAGTACTTC | CASSLKGNLAKNIQYF
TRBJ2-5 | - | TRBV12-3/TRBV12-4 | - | TGTGCCAGCAGCGATTACGAGACCCAGTACTTC | CASSDYETQYF
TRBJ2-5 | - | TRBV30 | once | TGTGCCTGGAGTGTGCCATCTCTGGGGGAGACCCAGTACTTC | CAWSVPSLGETQYF
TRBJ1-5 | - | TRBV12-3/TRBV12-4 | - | TGTGCCAGCGGGCCGGAGCTGGGGCCCCAGCATTTT | CASGPELGPQHF
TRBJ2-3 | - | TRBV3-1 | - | TGTGCCAGCAGCCAAGATATCCCGCCTCTTGATACGCAGTATTTT | CASSQDIPPLDTQYF
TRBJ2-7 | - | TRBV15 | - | TGTGCCACCAGCGAGGTCGGTAGGGGTTCCTACGAGCAGTACTTC | CATSEVGRGSYEQYF
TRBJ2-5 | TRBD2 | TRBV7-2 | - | TGTGCCAGCAGCTCCAAAGGACTAGCGGGGGGCCAAGAGACCCAGTACTTC | CASSSKGLAGGQETQYF
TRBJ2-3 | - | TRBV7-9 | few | TGTGCCAGCAGTTTCGGGGCAGATACGCAGTATTTT | CASSFGADTQYF
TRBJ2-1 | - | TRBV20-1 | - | TGCTGCTGCTTAGACCCCGGGGAGCAGTTCTTC | CCCLDPGEQFF
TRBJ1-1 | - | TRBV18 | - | TGTGCCAGCTCACCAGACCCGGCGGTAAACACTGAAGCTTTCTTT | CASSPDPAVNTEAFF
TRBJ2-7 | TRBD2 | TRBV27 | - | TGTGCCAGCATTGGGGGGGACTACGAGCAGTACTTC | CASIGGDYEQYF
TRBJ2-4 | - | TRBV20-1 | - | TGCAGTGCGTACGGGGGACGGGAAAACATTCAGTACTTC | CSAYGGRENIQYF
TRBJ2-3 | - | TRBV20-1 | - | TGCAGTGCTCCTGTCCTTGCGGCAGATACGCAGTATTTT | CSAPVLAADTQYF
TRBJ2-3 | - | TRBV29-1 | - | TGCAGCGTTGGGGGGGACCCGGGGGCAGATACGCAGTATTTT | CSVGGDPGADTQYF
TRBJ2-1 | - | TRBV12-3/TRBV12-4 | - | TGTGCCAGCAGTTTAAGGGAAAGCTCCTACAATGAGCAGTTCTTC | CASSLRESSYNEQFF
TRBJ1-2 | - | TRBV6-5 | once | TGTGCCAGCAGCCTCCCGGCAGGCGATGGGGGCTACACCTTC | CASSLPAGDGGYTF
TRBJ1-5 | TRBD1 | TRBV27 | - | TGTGCCAGCAGTATCCGGGACAGACAGCCCCAGCATTTT | CASSIRDRQPQHF
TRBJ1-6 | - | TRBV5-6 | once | TGTGCCAGCAGCTTCCCTGGGGGACGTTCCCTCCACTTT | CASSFPGGRSLHF
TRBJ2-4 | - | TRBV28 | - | TGTGCCAGCAATGCCAAACTCTTAGCCAAAAACATTCAGTACTTC | CASNAKLLAKNIQYF
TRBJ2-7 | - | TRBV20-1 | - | TGCAGTGCCACCCCTAGCCACGAGCAGTACTTC | CSATPSHEQYF
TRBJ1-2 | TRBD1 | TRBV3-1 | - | TGTGCCAGCAGCCCTCGAGGGACAGGGGGCGGAAACTATGGCTACACCTTC | CASSPRGTGGGNYGYTF
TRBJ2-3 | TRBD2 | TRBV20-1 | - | TGCAGTGCTAGAGCCGAGCGGGGGGGCACAGATACGCAGTATTTT | CSARAERGGTDTQYF
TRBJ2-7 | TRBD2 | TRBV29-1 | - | TGCAGCGGCGGGAGTTTCTACGAGCAGTACTTC | CSGGSFYEQYF
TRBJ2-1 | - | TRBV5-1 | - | TGCGCCAGCAGCTTGGGGCAGGGAAATAATGAGCAGTTCTTC | CASSLGQGNNEQFF
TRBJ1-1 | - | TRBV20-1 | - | TGCAGTGCTAGAGTCTCGCAGGGGAGAGCTTTCTTT | CSARVSQGRAFF
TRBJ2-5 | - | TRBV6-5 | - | TGTGCCAGCAGCCCTGGGCAGCTTCAAGAGACCCAGTACTTC | CASSPGQLQETQYF
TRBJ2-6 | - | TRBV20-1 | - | TGCAGTGCTAGGCGCACAGGGCTCTCTGGGGCCAACGTCCTGACTTTC | CSARRTGLSGANVLTF
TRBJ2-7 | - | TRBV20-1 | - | TGCAGTGCTAGAGATTTGGGCAATGTTCTGTACGAGCAGTACTTC | CSARDLGNVLYEQYF
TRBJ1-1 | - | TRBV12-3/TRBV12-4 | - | TGTGCCAGCAGTTTAGCGCTCCAGGATTCAATGAACACTGAAGCTTTCTTT | CASSLALQDSMNTEAFF
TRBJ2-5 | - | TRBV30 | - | TGTGCCTGGAATCAGGGGCAAGAGACCCAGTACTTC | CAWNQGQETQYF
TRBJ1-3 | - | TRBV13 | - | TGTGCCAGCAGCCAACGTGGGAACTCTGGAAACACCATATATTTT | CASSQRGNSGNTIYF
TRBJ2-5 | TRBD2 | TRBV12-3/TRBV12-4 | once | TGTGCCAGCAGTCGGACTAGCGGGAGTGGATTAGGACAAGAGACCCAGTACTTC | CASSRTSGSGLGQETQYF
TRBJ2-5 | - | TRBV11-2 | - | TGTGCCAGCAACAATGGGGAGACCCAGTACTTC | CASNNGETQYF
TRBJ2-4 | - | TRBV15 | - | TGTGCCACCAGCAGGAGCGGGACAGGAGGTAGAAAGGACATTCAGTACTTC | CATSRSGTGGRKDIQYF
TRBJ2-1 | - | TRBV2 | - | TGTGCCAGCAGTGAGAACAATGAGCAGTTCTTC | CASSENNEQFF
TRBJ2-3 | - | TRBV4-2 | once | TGTGCCAGCAGCCAGCAGTGGGGAACAGATACGCAGTATTTT | CASSQQWGTDTQYF
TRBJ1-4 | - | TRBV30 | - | TGTGCCTGCATTATGAGGGAAAAACTGTTTTTT | CACIMREKLFF
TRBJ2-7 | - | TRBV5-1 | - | TGCGCCAGCAGCTTTGGTGAGGCATTCTCCTACGAGCAGTACTTC | CASSFGEAFSYEQYF
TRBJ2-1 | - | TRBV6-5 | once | TGTGCCAGCCGAACTTCGGGTTGGACTGACAATGAGCAGTTCTTC | CASRTSGWTDNEQFF
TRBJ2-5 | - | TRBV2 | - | TGTGCCAGCAGCCCCGACAGAAACCAAGAGACCCAGTACTTC | CASSPDRNQETQYF
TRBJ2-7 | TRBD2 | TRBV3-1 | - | TGTGCCAGCACCCAATCCCCTAGCGGGAGAGTCGAGCAGTACTTC | CASTQSPSGRVEQYF
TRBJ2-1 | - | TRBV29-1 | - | TGCAGCGCGCGCCTTCAGGTCAATGAGCAGTTCTTC | CSARLQVNEQFF
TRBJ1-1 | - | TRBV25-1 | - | TGTGCCAGCAGTGAAAGGGGGTCTTGGGCTGAAGCTTTCTTT | CASSERGSWAEAFF
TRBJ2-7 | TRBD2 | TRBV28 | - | TGTGCCAGCATTGGGACTACCTCCGAGCAGTACTTC | CASIGTTSEQYF
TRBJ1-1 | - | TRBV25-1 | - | TGTGCCAGCAGTGAAACAGCCAGGGCGAACACTGAAGCTTTCTTT | CASSETARANTEAFF
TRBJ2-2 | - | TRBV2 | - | TGTGCCAGCACCGAAAACACCGGGGAGCTGTTTTTT | CASTENTGELFF
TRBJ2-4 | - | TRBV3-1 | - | TGTGCCAGCAGCCAAGATCGTGGCATTCAGTACTTC | CASSQDRGIQYF
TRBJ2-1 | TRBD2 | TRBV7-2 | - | TGTGCCAGCAGCTTCCCGATCCGGACTAGCGGGAGCTCCTACAATGAGCAGTTCTTC | CASSFPIRTSGSSYNEQFF
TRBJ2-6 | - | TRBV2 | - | TGTGCCAGCAGGGGGGACATCTCTGGGGCCAACGTCCTGACTTTC | CASRGDISGANVLTF
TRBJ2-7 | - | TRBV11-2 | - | TGTGCCAGCAGCGTTCAAAGGAGCTCCTACGAGCAGTACTTC | CASSVQRSSYEQYF
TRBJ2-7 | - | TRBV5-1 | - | TGCGCCAGCAGCCGGGAGCATATCTACGAGCAGTACTTC | CASSREHIYEQYF
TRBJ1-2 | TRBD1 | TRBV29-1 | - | TGCAGCGTTGAGGGACAGGGGCGACAGTCCGCTTATGGCTACACCTTC | CSVEGQGRQSAYGYTF
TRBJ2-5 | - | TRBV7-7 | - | TGTGCTAGCAGCTCCCTTAGAGGGGTCCAAGAGACCCAGTACTTC | CASSSLRGVQETQYF